The present entry profiles one TCR beta chain with its context. This sample is part of a study of CD8 T cells in Susac syndrome. The RNA input was about 0.45 to 1 ug, and it was reverse transcribed with random hexamers. A multiplex approach, immunoSEQ multiplex PCR, amplified TCR beta CDR3 across 54 Vbeta and 13 Jbeta. MiXCR, applied by TCRdb to the immunoSEQ multiplex PCR reads, yields one record per CDR3 protein. The table includes about 300,000 distinct CDR3 sequences, about 91% detected once. TEMRA cells were FACS-enriched, with CD8+ and CD4+ T cells isolated negatively. Trimming stripped 3 bases from V and 6 bases from J, with 12 bases between. The CDR3 extends over 13 amino acids. The germline V gene encodes CDR1 GTSNPN and CDR2 SVGIG (reference sequence).

Material: CD4+ T cells from PBMCs. V is TRBV30 and J is TRBJ1-5; tentative D call: TRBD1 (5 bases). This TCR was sampled from a human donor with multiple sclerosis. The CDR3 nucleotides read TGTGCCTGGAGCGCCCCAGGGTTTCAGCCCCAGCATTTT. Translating it yields CAWSAPGFQPQHF.